A single sample is the source of the 9 T cell receptor beta chains below, sequenced in a study of Tregs in tolerant kidney transplant recipients. Libraries were prepared by immunoSEQ multiplex PCR; TCRdb keeps only in-frame clonotypes and omits some of them. The sample lists hundreds of thousands of clones, approximately 84% occurring once. Sequencing was performed on CD4+ T cells from blood. These receptor sequences come from a human donor in good health.

The J gene is TRBJ2-7, the V gene TRBV11-3, with D perhaps matching TRBD1 or TRBD2 (6 bases each). CDR1 is SGHNT, CDR2 YENEEA, per germline. CDR3 size: 14 residues. Trimming took 1 base from V and 1 from J, leaving 8 bases between them. This CDR3 reads CASSLGGTSYEQYF. As DNA, the CDR3 is TGTGCCAGCAGCTTAGGCGGGACATCCTACGAGCAGTACTTC.

The gene calls are TRBV5-4 and TRBJ2-1; 11 nucleotides match TRBD2. Germline-derived CDR1 and CDR2 are SGHNT and YYREEE (reference sequence). Trimming at V came to 1 base and at J to 5 bases, leaving 5 bases not matched to a gene. The CDR3 contains 16 residues. This CDR3 is CASSLIVLAGDNEQFF. In DNA, the CDR3 is TGTGCCAGCAGCTTGATTGTACTAGCGGGAGACAATGAGCAGTTCTTC.

This clone appeared a single time. The chain is built from TRBV5-8 and TRBJ2-7, with D maybe TRBD1 (5 bases). The CDR3 extends over 17 amino acids. With 4 bases removed from V and 3 bases from J, the gap between germline ends came to 23 bases. Germline V gene sequence: CDR1 SGHTS, CDR2 YDEGEE. CDR3 in DNA: TGTGCCAGCAGCACAAGACAGACTTCACAACTATACTACGAGCAGTACTTC. Amino acids: CASSTRQTSQLYYEQYF.

The J gene is TRBJ1-6, the V gene TRBV7-9; 7 bases map to TRBD1. With 5 bases clipped from V and 6 bases from J, the junction kept 4 bases outside the gene matches. Germline V gives CDR1 SEHNR, CDR2 FQNEAQ (reference sequence). The CDR3 loop spans 14 amino acids. CDR3 region: CASSRQGTNSPLHF. The CDR3, as DNA: TGTGCCAGCAGCCGACAGGGAACTAATTCACCCCTCCACTTT.

DNA of the CDR3: TGTGCCAGCAGCTTGGAAGGAGAAAGCAATGAGCAGTTCTTC. This encodes CASSLEGESNEQFF. The V and J genes are TRBV5-6 and TRBJ2-1; D ambiguous. Trimming took off 0 bases at V and 6 bases at J, with 10 bases between the two ends. Germline V gives CDR1 SGHDT, CDR2 YYEEEE. The CDR3 is 14 residues long.

The V gene is TRBV5-1, the J gene TRBJ2-3, with D uncertain. With 5 bases removed from V and 5 bases from J, the gap between germline ends came to 9 bases. CDR1 SGHRS and CDR2 YFSETQ come from the germline V gene. The CDR3 spans 12 residues. This CDR3 reads CASRHEIDTQYF. CDR3 nucleotide sequence: TGCGCCAGCAGACATGAGATAGATACGCAGTATTTT.

CDR3 region: CTSSQDARASGDQETQYF. The CDR3 DNA follows: TGCACCAGCAGCCAAGATGCCCGGGCTAGCGGGGACCAAGAGACCCAGTACTTC. This chain links TRBV1 with TRBJ2-5; the table's TRBD2 call for D was not verified on the DNA. TRBV1 is classified as a pseudogene. This CDR3 contains 18 residues.

This chain joins TRBV9 and TRBJ1-4; TRBD1 might be the D (6 bases). The CDR3 spans 18 residues. Germline-derived CDR1 and CDR2 are SGDLS and YYNGEE. The V end lost 4 bases, the J end lost 7 bases, and 26 bases lay between the germline ends. The CDR3 region is CASSPQDSKMARSEKLFF. CDR3 bases: TGTGCCAGCAGCCCCCAGGACAGCAAGATGGCAAGGAGTGAAAAACTGTTTTTT.

The V and J genes are TRBV2 and TRBJ2-5; tentative D call: TRBD1 (6 bases). Germline V CDR1 and CDR2: SNHLY, FYNNEI. V lost 8 bases to trimming and J lost 5 bases, with 21 bases between them. The CDR3 loop spans 15 amino acids. The CDR3 loop is CASGPQGVLAETQYF. In nucleotides, the CDR3 is TGTGCCAGCGGACCACAGGGAGTATTGGCGGAGACCCAGTACTTC. The variable domain in full, completed from reference TRBV2 and TRBJ2-5, reads EPEVTQTPSHQVTQMGQEVILRCVPISNHLYFYWYRQILGQKVEFLVSFYNNEISEKSEIFDDQFSVERPDGSNFTLKIRSTKLEDSAMYFCASGPQGVLAETQYFGPGTRLLVL.